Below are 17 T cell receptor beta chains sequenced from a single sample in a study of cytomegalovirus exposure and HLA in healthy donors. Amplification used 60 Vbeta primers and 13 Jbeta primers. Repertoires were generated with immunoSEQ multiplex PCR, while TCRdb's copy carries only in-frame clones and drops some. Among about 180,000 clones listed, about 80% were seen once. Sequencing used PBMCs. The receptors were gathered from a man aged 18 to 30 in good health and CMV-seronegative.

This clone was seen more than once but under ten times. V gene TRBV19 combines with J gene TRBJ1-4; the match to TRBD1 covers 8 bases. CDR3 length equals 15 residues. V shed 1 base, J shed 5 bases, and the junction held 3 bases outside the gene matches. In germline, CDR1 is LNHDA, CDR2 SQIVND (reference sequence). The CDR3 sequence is CASSIVAGGNEKLFF. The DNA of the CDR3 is TGTGCCAGTAGTATAGTGGCAGGGGGCAATGAAAAACTGTTTTTT.

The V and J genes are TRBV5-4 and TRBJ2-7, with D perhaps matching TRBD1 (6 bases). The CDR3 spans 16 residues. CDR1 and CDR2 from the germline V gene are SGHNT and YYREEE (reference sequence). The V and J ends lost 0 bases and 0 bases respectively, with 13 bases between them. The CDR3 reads CASSLVTGRSSYEQYF. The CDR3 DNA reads TGTGCCAGCAGCTTGGTGACAGGCCGAAGCTCCTACGAGCAGTACTTC. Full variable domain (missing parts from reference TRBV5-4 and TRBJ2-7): ETGVTQSPTHLIKTRGQQVTLRCSSQSGHNTVSWYQQALGQGPQFIFQYYREEENGRGNFPPRFSGLQFPNYSSELNVNALELDDSALYLCASSLVTGRSSYEQYFGPGTRLTVT.

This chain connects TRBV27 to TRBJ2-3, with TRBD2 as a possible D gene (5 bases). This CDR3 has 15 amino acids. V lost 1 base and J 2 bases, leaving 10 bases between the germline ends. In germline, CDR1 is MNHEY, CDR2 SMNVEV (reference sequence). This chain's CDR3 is CASSLFGVDTDTQYF. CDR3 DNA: TGTGCCAGCAGTTTATTCGGGGTTGACACAGATACGCAGTATTTT.

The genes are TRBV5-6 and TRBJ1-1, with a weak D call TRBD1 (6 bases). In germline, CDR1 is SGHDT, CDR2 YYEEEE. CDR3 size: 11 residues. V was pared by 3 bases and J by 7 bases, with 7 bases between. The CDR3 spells CASSSDSEAFF. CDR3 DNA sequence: TGTGCCAGCAGCTCGGACAGTGAAGCTTTCTTT.

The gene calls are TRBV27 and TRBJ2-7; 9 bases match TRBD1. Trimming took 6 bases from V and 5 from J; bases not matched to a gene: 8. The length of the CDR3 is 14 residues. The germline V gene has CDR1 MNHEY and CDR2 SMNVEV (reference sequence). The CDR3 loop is CASSPGTGLHEQYF. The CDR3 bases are TGTGCCAGCAGCCCCGGGACAGGGTTGCACGAGCAGTACTTC.

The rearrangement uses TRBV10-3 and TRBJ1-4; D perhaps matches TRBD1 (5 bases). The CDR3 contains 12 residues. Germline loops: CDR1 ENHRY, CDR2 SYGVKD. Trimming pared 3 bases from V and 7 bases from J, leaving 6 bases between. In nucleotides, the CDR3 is TGTGCCATCAGTGACGGGGGTGAAAAACTGTTTTTT. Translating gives CAISDGGEKLFF.

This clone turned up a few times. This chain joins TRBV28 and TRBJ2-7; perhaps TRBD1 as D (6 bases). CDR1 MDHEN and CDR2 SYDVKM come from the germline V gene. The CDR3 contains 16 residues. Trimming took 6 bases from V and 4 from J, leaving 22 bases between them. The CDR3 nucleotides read TGTGCCAGCAGCTTGAATCAGGACAGATTATCATACGAGCAGTACTTC. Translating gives CASSLNQDRLSYEQYF.

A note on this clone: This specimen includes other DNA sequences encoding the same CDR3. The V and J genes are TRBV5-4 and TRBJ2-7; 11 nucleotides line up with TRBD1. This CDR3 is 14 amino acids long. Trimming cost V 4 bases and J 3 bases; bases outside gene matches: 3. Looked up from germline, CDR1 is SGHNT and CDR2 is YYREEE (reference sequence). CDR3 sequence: CASSPGTGGYEQYF. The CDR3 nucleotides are TGTGCCAGCAGCCCAGGGACAGGGGGCTACGAGCAGTACTTC.

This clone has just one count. The CDR3 sequence is CASSLRGSSNNEQFF. CDR3 coding DNA: TGTGCCAGCAGCTTAAGAGGGAGTAGTAACAATGAGCAGTTCTTC. V gene TRBV11-2 combines with J gene TRBJ2-1; TRBD2 is a possible D gene (5 bases). The CDR3 extends over 15 amino acids. Germline CDR1 and CDR2: SGHAT and FQNNGV. Trimming removed 2 bases at V and 5 bases at J, with 13 bases between.

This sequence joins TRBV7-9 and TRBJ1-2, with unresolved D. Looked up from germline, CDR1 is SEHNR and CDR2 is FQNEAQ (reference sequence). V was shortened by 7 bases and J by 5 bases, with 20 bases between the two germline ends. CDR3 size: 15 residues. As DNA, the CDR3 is TGTGCCAGCACCATTCACACGGGAACGGAATATGGCTACACCTTC. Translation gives CASTIHTGTEYGYTF.

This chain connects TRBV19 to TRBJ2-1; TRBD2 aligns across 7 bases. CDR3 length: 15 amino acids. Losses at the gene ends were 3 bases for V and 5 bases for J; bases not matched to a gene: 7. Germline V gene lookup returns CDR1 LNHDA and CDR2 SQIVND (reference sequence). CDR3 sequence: CASSMRRELHNEQFF. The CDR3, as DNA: TGTGCCAGTAGTATGAGGCGGGAGTTGCACAATGAGCAGTTCTTC. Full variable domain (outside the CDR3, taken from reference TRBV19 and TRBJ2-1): DGGITQSPKYLFRKEGQNVTLSCEQNLNHDAMYWYRQDPGQGLRLIYYSQIVNDFQKGDIAEGYSVSREKKESFPLTVTSAQKNPTAFYLCASSMRRELHNEQFFGPGTRLTVL.

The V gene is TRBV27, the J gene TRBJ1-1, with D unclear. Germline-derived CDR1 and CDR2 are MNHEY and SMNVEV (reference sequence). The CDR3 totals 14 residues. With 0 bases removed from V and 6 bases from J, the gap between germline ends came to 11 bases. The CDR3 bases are TGTGCCAGCAGTTTATCATGGGGAGGGCCTGAAGCTTTCTTT. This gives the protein CASSLSWGGPEAFF.

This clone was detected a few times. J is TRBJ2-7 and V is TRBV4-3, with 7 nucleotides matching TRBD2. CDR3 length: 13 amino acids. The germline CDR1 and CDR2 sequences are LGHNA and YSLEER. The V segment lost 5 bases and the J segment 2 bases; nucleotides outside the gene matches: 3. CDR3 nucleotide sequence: TGCGCCAGCAGCTTAGGACTAGCCTACGAGCAGTACTTC. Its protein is CASSLGLAYEQYF.

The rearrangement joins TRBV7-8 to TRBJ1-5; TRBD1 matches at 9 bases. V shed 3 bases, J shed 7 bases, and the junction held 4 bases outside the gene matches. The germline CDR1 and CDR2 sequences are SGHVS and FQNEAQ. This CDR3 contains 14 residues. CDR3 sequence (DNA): TGTGCCAGCAGCTTGGACAGGGGAGACCAGCCCCAGCATTTT. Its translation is CASSLDRGDQPQHF. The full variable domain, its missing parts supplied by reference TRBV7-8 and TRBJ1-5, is GAGVSQSPRYKVAKRGQDVALRCDPISGHVSLFWYQQALGQGPEFLTYFQNEAQLDKSGLPSDRFFAERPEGSVSTLKIQRTQQEDSAVYLCASSLDRGDQPQHFGDGTRLSIL.

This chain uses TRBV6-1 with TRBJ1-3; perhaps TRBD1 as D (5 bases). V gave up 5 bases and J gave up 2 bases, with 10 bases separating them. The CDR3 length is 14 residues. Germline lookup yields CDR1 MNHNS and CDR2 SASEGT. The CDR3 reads CASSTTEAGNTIYF. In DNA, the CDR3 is TGTGCCAGCAGTACGACAGAGGCTGGAAACACCATATATTTT.

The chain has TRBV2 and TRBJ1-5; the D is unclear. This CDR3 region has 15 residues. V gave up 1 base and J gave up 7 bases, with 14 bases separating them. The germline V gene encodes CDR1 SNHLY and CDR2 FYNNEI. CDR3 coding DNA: TGTGCCAGCAGTGAAGGCGGCTCGTCAGTCCAGCCCCAGCATTTT. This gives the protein CASSEGGSSVQPQHF.

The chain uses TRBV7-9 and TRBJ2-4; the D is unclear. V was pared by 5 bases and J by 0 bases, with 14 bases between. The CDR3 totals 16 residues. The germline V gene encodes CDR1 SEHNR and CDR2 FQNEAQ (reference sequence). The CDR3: CASSPTNVLAKNIQYF. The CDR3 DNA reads TGTGCCAGCAGCCCAACAAACGTCCTAGCCAAAAACATTCAGTACTTC.